The 16 T cell receptor beta chains reported below all come from one sample, sequenced in a study of shared clonotypes between healthy human individuals. CD45RO negativity and positive selection for CCR7 defined naive CD8 cells, a population that excluded terminally differentiated effector memory CD45RA+ cells. Generated by immunoSEQ multiplex PCR, the TCRdb table keeps only in-frame clones and is missing some. The sample records nearly 2 million clones, about 95% being singletons. The specimen sequenced was naive CD8+ T cells sorted from blood. The receptors derive from a man aged 18 to 29 in good health.

The chain uses TRBV11-2 and TRBJ1-1; D is unclear. The germline V gene encodes CDR1 SGHAT and CDR2 FQNNGV. V was clipped by 2 bases and J by 5 bases, with 9 bases between them. This CDR3 region has 13 residues. The CDR3 region has the DNA TGTGCCAGCAGCTTATACAGCTGGACTGAAGCTTTCTTT. Encoded protein: CASSLYSWTEAFF.

About this clone: This CDR3 is also generated by other DNA sequences in the sample. The chain uses TRBV7-8 and TRBJ2-7; TRBD2 matches 8 bases. The germline V gene encodes CDR1 SGHVS and CDR2 FQNEAQ. The CDR3 spans 15 residues. The trim removed 1 base at V and 2 bases at J, leaving 4 bases unmatched. The CDR3 DNA reads TGTGCCAGCAGCTTAGAGGCGGGAGGTCCCTACGAGCAGTACTTC. Amino acids: CASSLEAGGPYEQYF.

Of note for this clone: The same CDR3 can be traced to other DNA sequences in this sample. The chain couples TRBV6-5 to TRBJ2-2, with D hard to call. This CDR3 has 11 residues. V gave up 8 bases and J gave up 3 bases, with 4 bases separating them. The germline V gene has CDR1 MNHEY and CDR2 SVGAGI. The CDR3 coding sequence is TGTGCCAGCGGCCACACCGGGGAGCTGTTTTTT. Translation: CASGHTGELFF.

The V call is TRBV10-2, the J call TRBJ2-1, with TRBD2 as a possible D gene (6 bases). CDR1 and CDR2 from the germline V gene are WSHSY and SAAADI. The V end lost 2 bases, the J end lost 4 bases, and 18 bases lay between the germline ends. CDR3 length: 17 amino acids. CDR3 protein: CASSEGTGAGDYNEQFF. DNA for the CDR3: TGCGCCAGCAGTGAGGGTACGGGAGCGGGTGATTACAATGAGCAGTTCTTC.

This clone was observed a handful of times. This CDR3 reads CASSESGVGNEQFF. Written as DNA, the CDR3 is TGCGCCAGCAGTGAGTCTGGGGTTGGGAATGAGCAGTTCTTC. The genes are TRBV10-2 and TRBJ2-1, with no clear D. Germline assignment: CDR1 WSHSY and CDR2 SAAADI. V shed 0 bases and J shed 7 bases, with 10 bases lying between them. The CDR3 sequence is 14 residues long.

This chain connects TRBV4-2 to TRBJ2-3, with TRBD2 matching over 7 bases. The CDR3 is 17 amino acids. Looked up from germline, CDR1 is LGHNA and CDR2 is YNFKEQ. Germline trimming cut 0 bases from V and 2 bases from J; bases unmatched to any gene: 8. The CDR3: CASSQDFGGGYTDTQYF. The DNA of the CDR3 is TGTGCCAGCAGCCAAGATTTCGGGGGAGGGTACACAGATACGCAGTATTTT.

This sequence joins TRBV11-2 and TRBJ2-7; TRBD2 agrees at 8 bases. The germline V gene encodes CDR1 SGHAT and CDR2 FQNNGV. V was clipped by 4 bases and J by 3 bases; unmatched bases: 5. The CDR3 totals 14 residues. The CDR3 DNA is TGTGCCAGCAGCTACTTCGCGGGGGGCTACGAGCAGTACTTC. Translating it yields CASSYFAGGYEQYF.

V is TRBV27 and J is TRBJ2-3, with unresolved D. The CDR3 spans 15 residues. Trimming left V 3 bases short and J 2 bases short, with 12 bases between. CDR1 MNHEY and CDR2 SMNVEV come from the germline V gene (reference sequence). CDR3 DNA sequence: TGTGCCAGCAGTTTCGGAACAGAGGTCACAGATACGCAGTATTTT. It encodes CASSFGTEVTDTQYF.

This chain links TRBV5-6 with TRBJ2-1; 7 bases are a match to TRBD1. Germline lookup yields CDR1 SGHDT and CDR2 YYEEEE. After removal of 5 bases from V and 5 bases from J, the junction contained 7 bases not matched to a gene. There are 14 residues in the CDR3. In nucleotides, the CDR3 is TGTGCCAGCAGTTTTGGGACAGCAGACAATGAGCAGTTCTTC. This sequence encodes CASSFGTADNEQFF.

The rearrangement joins TRBV27 to TRBJ2-7; the match to TRBD2 covers 7 bases. Germline CDR1 is MNHEY and CDR2 is SMNVEV (reference sequence). Unmatched junction bases numbered 6, after V lost 4 bases and J lost 0 bases. The CDR3 contains 15 residues. CDR3 nucleotides: TGTGCCAGCAGTTCCACTAGCGTGAGCTCCTACGAGCAGTACTTC. This codes for CASSSTSVSSYEQYF.

The V gene is TRBV7-2, the J gene TRBJ1-4, with D possibly matching TRBD1 (5 bases). CDR1 and CDR2 from the germline V gene are SGHTA and FQGNSA. CDR3 length equals 14 residues. The V and J ends lost 5 bases and 4 bases respectively, with 11 bases between them. The CDR3 region is CASSGDGINEKLFF. CDR3 in DNA: TGTGCCAGCAGCGGGGACGGAATTAATGAAAAACTGTTTTTT.

J is TRBJ1-2 and V is TRBV27, with TRBD1 as a possible D gene (5 bases). The CDR3 loop spans 13 amino acids. CDR1 is MNHEY and CDR2 is SMNVEV in the germline V gene (reference sequence). V lost 2 bases, J lost 3 bases, and 7 bases lay in between. The CDR3 sequence is CASSLQGHYGYTF. The CDR3 nucleotides are TGTGCCAGCAGTTTACAGGGCCACTATGGCTACACCTTC.

This clone was found once. This chain links TRBV7-9 with TRBJ2-7, with TRBD1 matching over 9 bases. The CDR3 covers 15 residues. Germline V gives CDR1 SEHNR, CDR2 FQNEAQ (reference sequence). The V gene end was trimmed by 4 bases and the J gene end by 0 bases; junction bases not matched to a gene: 4. CDR3 nucleotides: TGTGCCAGCAGCTCCCCGGACAGGGGCTCCTACGAGCAGTACTTC. Translating it yields CASSSPDRGSYEQYF.

The chain links TRBV4-1 to TRBJ2-5, with D perhaps being TRBD1 or TRBD2 (5 bases each). CDR1 and CDR2 (germline): MGHRA, YSYEKL. CDR3 size: 13 residues. The germline V and J ends were trimmed by 4 bases and 7 bases, with 13 bases remaining between them. The CDR3 nucleotides read TGCGCCAGCAGCCTCGGGGACGGAAGGACCCAGTACTTC. Residues: CASSLGDGRTQYF.

This chain connects TRBV4-1 to TRBJ2-1, with TRBD1 matching over 9 bases. Germline values: CDR1 MGHRA, CDR2 YSYEKL. V lost 6 bases and J lost 4; bases outside the gene matches: 7. CDR3 length: 15 amino acids. The DNA of the CDR3 is TGCGCCAGCAGTCTAGGACAGGGGTGGTACAATGAGCAGTTCTTC. Residues: CASSLGQGWYNEQFF.

The chain has TRBV7-6 and TRBJ2-7; possibly TRBD1 or TRBD2 for D (5 bases each). With 1 base removed from V and 6 bases from J, the gap between germline ends came to 10 bases. This CDR3 has 13 residues. Germline V gene lookup returns CDR1 SGHVS and CDR2 FNYEAQ. The CDR3 loop reads CASSLEPGTEQYF. The CDR3, as DNA: TGTGCCAGCAGCTTAGAACCAGGGACCGAGCAGTACTTC.